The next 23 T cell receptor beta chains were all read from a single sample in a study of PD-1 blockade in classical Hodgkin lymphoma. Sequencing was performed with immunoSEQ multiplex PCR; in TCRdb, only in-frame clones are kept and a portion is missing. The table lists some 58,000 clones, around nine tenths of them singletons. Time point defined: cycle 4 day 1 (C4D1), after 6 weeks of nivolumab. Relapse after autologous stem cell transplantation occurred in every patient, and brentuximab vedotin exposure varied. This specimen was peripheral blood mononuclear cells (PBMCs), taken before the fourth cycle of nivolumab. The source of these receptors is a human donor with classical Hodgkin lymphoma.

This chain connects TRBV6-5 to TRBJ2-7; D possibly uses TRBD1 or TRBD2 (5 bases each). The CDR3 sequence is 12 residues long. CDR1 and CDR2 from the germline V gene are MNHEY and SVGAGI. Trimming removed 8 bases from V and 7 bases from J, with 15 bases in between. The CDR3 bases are TGTGCCAGCGGAAGAGGTGGGGGTGAGCAGTACTTC. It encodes CASGRGGGEQYF.

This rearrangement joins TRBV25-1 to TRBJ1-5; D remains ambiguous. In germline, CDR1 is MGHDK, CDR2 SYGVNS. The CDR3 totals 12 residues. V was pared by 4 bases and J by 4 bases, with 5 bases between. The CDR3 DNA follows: TGTGCCAGCAGTGCCGCTAATCAGCCCCAGCATTTT. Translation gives CASSAANQPQHF.

CDR3 in DNA: TGTGCCAGCAGCTTGTTTTCCGGGACGGCAACTAATGAAAAACTGTTTTTT. This translates into CASSLFSGTATNEKLFF. This chain uses TRBV5-4 with TRBJ1-4, with D possibly matching TRBD1 (5 bases). This CDR3 region has 17 residues. Trimming pared 1 base from V and 0 bases from J, leaving 13 bases between. The germline V gene has CDR1 SGHNT and CDR2 YYREEE (reference sequence).

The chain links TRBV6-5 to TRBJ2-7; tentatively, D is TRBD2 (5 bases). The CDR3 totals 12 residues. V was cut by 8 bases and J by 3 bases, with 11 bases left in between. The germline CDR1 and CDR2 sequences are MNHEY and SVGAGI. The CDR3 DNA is TGTGCCAGCGTAGCGCCCAACTACGAGCAGTACTTC. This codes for CASVAPNYEQYF.

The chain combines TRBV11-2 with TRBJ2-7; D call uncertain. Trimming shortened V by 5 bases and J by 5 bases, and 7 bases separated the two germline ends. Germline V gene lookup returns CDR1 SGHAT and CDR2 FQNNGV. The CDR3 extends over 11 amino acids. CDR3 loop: CASSPANEQYF. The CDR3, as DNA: TGTGCCAGCAGCCCCGCGAACGAGCAGTACTTC.

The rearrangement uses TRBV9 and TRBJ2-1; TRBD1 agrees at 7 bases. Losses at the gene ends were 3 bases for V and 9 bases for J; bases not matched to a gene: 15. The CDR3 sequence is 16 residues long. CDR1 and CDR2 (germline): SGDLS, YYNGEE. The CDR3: CASSGSSGQVGVEQFF. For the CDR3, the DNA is TGTGCCAGCAGCGGATCCAGCGGACAGGTGGGTGTTGAGCAGTTCTTC. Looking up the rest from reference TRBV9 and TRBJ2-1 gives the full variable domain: DSGVTQTPKHLITATGQRVTLRCSPRSGDLSVYWYQQSLDQGLQFLIQYYNGEERAKGNILERFSAQQFPDLHSELNLSSLELGDSALYFCASSGSSGQVGVEQFFGPGTRLTVL.

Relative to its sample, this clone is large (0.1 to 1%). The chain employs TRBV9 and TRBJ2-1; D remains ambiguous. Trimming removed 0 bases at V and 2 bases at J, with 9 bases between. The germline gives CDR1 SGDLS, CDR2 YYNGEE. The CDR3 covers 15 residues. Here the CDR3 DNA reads TGTGCCAGCAGCGTAGAGGCTAGTCCCTACAATGAGCAGTTCTTC. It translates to CASSVEASPYNEQFF.

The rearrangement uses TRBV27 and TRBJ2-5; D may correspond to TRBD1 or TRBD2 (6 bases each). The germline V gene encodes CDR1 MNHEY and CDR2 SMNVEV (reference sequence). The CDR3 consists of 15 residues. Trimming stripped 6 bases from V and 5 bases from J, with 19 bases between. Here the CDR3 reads CASSPWSGAKETQYF. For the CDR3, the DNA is TGTGCCAGCAGCCCCTGGTCGGGGGCCAAGGAGACCCAGTACTTC.

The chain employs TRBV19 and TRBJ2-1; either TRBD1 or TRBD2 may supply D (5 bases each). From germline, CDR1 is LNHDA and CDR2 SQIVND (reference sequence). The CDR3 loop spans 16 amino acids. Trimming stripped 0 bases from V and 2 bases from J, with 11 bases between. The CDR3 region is CASSIEGVTTYNEQFF. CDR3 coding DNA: TGTGCCAGTAGTATAGAGGGGGTGACGACCTACAATGAGCAGTTCTTC. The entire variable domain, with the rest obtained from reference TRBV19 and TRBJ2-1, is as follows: DGGITQSPKYLFRKEGQNVTLSCEQNLNHDAMYWYRQDPGQGLRLIYYSQIVNDFQKGDIAEGYSVSREKKESFPLTVTSAQKNPTAFYLCASSIEGVTTYNEQFFGPGTRLTVL.

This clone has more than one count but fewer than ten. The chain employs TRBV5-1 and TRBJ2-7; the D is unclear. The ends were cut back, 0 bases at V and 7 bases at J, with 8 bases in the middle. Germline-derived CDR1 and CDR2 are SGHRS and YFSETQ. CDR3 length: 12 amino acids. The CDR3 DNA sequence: TGCGCCAGCAGCTTGGTGGGGTCTGAGCAGTACTTC. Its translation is CASSLVGSEQYF. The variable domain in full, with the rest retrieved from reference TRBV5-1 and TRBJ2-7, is KAGVTQTPRYLIKTRGQQVTLSCSPISGHRSVSWYQQTPGQGLQFLFEYFSETQRNKGNFPGRFSGRQFSNSRSEMNVSTLELGDSALYLCASSLVGSEQYFGPGTRLTVT.

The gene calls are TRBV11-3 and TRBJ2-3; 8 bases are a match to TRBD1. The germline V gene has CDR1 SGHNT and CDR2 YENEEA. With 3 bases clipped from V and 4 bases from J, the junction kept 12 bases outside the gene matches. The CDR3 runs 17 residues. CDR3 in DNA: TGTGCCAGCAGCTTGCGAACCGCCGGGACAGGTGCAGATACGCAGTATTTT. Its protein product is CASSLRTAGTGADTQYF.

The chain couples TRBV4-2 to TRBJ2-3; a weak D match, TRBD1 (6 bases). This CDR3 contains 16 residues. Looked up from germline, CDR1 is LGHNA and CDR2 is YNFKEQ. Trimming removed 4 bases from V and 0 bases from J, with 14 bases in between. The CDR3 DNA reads TGTGCCAGCAGCCCCGATACAGGGAAGAGCACAGATACGCAGTATTTT. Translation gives CASSPDTGKSTDTQYF.

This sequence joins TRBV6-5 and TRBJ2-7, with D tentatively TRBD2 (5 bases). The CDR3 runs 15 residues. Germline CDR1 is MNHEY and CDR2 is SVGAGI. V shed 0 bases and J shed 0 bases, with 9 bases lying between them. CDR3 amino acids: CASSYSGLASYEQYF. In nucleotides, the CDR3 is TGTGCCAGCAGTTACTCGGGCCTAGCCTCCTACGAGCAGTACTTC.

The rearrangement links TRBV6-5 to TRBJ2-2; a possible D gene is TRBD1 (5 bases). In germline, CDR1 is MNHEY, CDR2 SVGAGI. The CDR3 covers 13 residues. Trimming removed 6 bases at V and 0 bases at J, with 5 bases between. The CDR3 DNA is TGTGCCAGCAGGGGGCCGAACACCGGGGAGCTGTTTTTT. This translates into CASRGPNTGELFF.

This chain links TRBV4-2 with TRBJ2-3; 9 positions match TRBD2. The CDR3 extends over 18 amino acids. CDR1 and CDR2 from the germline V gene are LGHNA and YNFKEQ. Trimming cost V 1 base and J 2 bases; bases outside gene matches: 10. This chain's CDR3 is CASSQGPAGGGVTDTQYF. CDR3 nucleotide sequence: TGTGCCAGCAGCCAAGGCCCGGCGGGGGGGGGTGTCACAGATACGCAGTATTTT.

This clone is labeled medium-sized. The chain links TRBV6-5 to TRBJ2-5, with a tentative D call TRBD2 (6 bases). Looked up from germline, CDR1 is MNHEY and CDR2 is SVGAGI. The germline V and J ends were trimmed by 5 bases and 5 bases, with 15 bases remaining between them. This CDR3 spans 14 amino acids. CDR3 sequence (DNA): TGTGCCAGCAGTACAACTGTCGGAGGGGAGACCCAGTACTTC. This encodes CASSTTVGGETQYF.

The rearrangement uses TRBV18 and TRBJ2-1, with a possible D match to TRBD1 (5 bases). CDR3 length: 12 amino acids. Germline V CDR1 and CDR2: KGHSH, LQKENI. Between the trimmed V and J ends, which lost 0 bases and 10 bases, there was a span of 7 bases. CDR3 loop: CASSPPGAEQFF. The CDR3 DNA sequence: TGTGCCAGCTCACCACCAGGGGCAGAGCAGTTCTTC.

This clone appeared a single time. As DNA, the CDR3 is TGTGCCAGCAGTGACTTCACTCAGCCCCAGCATTTT. It encodes CASSDFTQPQHF. The genes are TRBV6-4 and TRBJ1-5; no clear D. Per germline, CDR1 MRHNA and CDR2 SNTAGT. Deletions cut 1 base from V and 6 bases from J, with 4 bases between. The CDR3 runs 12 residues.

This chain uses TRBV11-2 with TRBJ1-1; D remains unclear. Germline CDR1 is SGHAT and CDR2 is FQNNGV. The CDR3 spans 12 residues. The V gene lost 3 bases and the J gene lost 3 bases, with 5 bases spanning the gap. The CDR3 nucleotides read TGTGCCAGCAGCTTCTGGGACACTGAAGCTTTCTTT. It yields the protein CASSFWDTEAFF.

CDR3 sequence: CASSQFFKTQETQYF. The CDR3 bases are TGCGCCAGCAGCCAATTTTTCAAGACGCAAGAGACCCAGTACTTC. The genes are TRBV4-1 and TRBJ2-5, with D uncertain. Germline V CDR1 and CDR2: MGHRA, YSYEKL. V lost 2 bases and J 2 bases, leaving 12 bases between the germline ends. The CDR3 consists of 15 residues.

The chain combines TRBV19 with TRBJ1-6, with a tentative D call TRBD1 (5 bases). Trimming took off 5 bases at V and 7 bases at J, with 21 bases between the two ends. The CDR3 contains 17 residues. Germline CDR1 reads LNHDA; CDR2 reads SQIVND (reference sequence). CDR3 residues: CASSLPPGTGGNSPLHF. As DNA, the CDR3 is TGTGCCAGTAGTCTGCCTCCGGGGACCGGGGGGAATTCACCCCTCCACTTT.

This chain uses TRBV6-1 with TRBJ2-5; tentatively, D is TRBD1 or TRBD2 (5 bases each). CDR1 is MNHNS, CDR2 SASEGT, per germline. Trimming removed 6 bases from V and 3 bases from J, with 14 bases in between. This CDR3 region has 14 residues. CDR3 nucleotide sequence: TGTGCCAGCAGCTCGGGACGGTTAGAAGAGACCCAGTACTTC. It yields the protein CASSSGRLEETQYF.

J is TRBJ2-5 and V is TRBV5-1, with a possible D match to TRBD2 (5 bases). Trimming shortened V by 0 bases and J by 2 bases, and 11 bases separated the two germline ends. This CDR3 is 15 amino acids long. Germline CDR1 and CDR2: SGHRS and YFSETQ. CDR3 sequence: CASSLVALAQETQYF. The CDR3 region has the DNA TGCGCCAGCAGCTTGGTAGCGCTAGCACAAGAGACCCAGTACTTC. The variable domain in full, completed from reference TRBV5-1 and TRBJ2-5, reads KAGVTQTPRYLIKTRGQQVTLSCSPISGHRSVSWYQQTPGQGLQFLFEYFSETQRNKGNFPGRFSGRQFSNSRSEMNVSTLELGDSALYLCASSLVALAQETQYFGPGTRLLVL.